This passage covers 29 T cell receptor beta chains from one sample sequenced in a study of cytomegalovirus exposure and HLA in healthy donors. The PCR employed 60 Vbeta primers together with 13 Jbeta primers. Only in-frame clones appear in the TCRdb table, and some are missing; sequencing was by immunoSEQ multiplex PCR. This repertoire shows some 150,000 clones, roughly 81% found once; its top ten account for more than 2%. The sequencing input was PBMCs. These receptors all stem from a woman under 30 in good health and CMV-seronegative.

The chain's CDR3 is CASRTGETGELFF. The CDR3 nucleotides read TGCGCCAGTCGGACAGGGGAAACCGGGGAGCTGTTTTTT. The V gene is TRBV5-1, the J gene TRBJ2-2; TRBD1 aligns across 9 bases. Per germline, CDR1 SGHRS and CDR2 YFSETQ. Unmatched junction bases numbered 4, after V lost 8 bases and J lost 5 bases. This CDR3 is built from 13 residues. The whole variable domain, filled in from reference TRBV5-1 and TRBJ2-2, reads KAGVTQTPRYLIKTRGQQVTLSCSPISGHRSVSWYQQTPGQGLQFLFEYFSETQRNKGNFPGRFSGRQFSNSRSEMNVSTLELGDSALYLCASRTGETGELFFGEGSRLTVL.

The chain joins TRBV29-1 to TRBJ2-5; a possible D gene is TRBD1 (5 bases). The germline V gene has CDR1 SQVTM and CDR2 ANQGSEA. Trimming removed 3 bases at V and 5 bases at J, with 16 bases between. This CDR3 comprises 14 residues. CDR3: CSVEPRQGGETQYF. CDR3 sequence (DNA): TGCAGCGTTGAGCCCCGGCAGGGTGGCGAGACCCAGTACTTC.

This clone was recorded once. V usage is TRBV11-2 and J usage is TRBJ2-3, with TRBD2 as a possible D gene (6 bases). From germline, CDR1 is SGHAT and CDR2 FQNNGV. V lost 2 bases to trimming and J lost 4 bases, with 10 bases between them. The CDR3 length is 14 residues. This chain's CDR3 is CASSLRGRSDTQYF. The CDR3 DNA reads TGTGCCAGCAGCTTACGAGGGAGGTCAGATACGCAGTATTTT.

The chain uses TRBV27 and TRBJ2-7; 8 nucleotides line up with TRBD2. The ends lost 1 base at V and 2 bases at J; junction bases unmatched: 4. Germline-derived CDR1 and CDR2 are MNHEY and SMNVEV (reference sequence). CDR3 length: 15 amino acids. The chain's CDR3 is CASSLLAGGAYEQYF. The CDR3 DNA is TGTGCCAGCAGTTTATTGGCCGGGGGGGCCTACGAGCAGTACTTC.

The genes are TRBV5-5 and TRBJ2-1; D gene unclear. V was cut by 6 bases and J by 1 base, with 11 bases left in between. This CDR3 region has 14 residues. CDR1 is SGHKS, CDR2 YYEKEE, per germline (reference sequence). In DNA, the CDR3 is TGTGCCAGCAAAATAGCTCGGTCCTACAATGAGCAGTTCTTC. Residues: CASKIARSYNEQFF.

The rearrangement joins TRBV28 to TRBJ2-7; a possible D gene is TRBD2 (6 bases). V was cut by 5 bases and J by 1 base, with 21 bases left in between. Germline CDR1 MDHEN, CDR2 SYDVKM. The CDR3 runs 17 residues. The DNA for the CDR3 is TGTGCCAGCAGTCGAATTCCCCGGTTTAGCGGTTCCTACGAGCAGTACTTC. This codes for CASSRIPRFSGSYEQYF.

V and J are TRBV16 and TRBJ2-7, with D perhaps TRBD2 (5 bases). There are 15 residues in the CDR3. V dropped 2 bases and J dropped 0 bases, with 11 bases sitting between them. Germline V gene sequence: CDR1 KGHSY, CDR2 FQNENV. DNA of the CDR3: TGTGCCAGCAGCCAAGGGAGCGGCATCTCCTACGAGCAGTACTTC. The encoded protein is CASSQGSGISYEQYF.

This chain links TRBV28 with TRBJ1-1; possibly TRBD1 for D (5 bases). Trimming left V 4 bases short and J 5 bases short, with 17 bases between. CDR1 and CDR2 (germline): MDHEN, SYDVKM. There are 15 residues in the CDR3. CDR3 sequence reads: CASSSPSRAWTEAFF. The CDR3 DNA is TGTGCCAGCAGTTCCCCAAGCAGGGCCTGGACTGAAGCTTTCTTT.

The chain is built from TRBV18 and TRBJ2-2; D remains ambiguous. The V end lost 8 bases, the J end lost 0 bases, and 16 bases lay between the germline ends. The CDR3 loop spans 16 amino acids. Germline CDR1 KGHSH, CDR2 LQKENI. Here the CDR3 DNA reads TGTGCCAGCACAGACCACATCACAGCGAACACCGGGGAGCTGTTTTTT. Encoded protein: CASTDHITANTGELFF. Full variable domain (remainder filled in from reference TRBV18 and TRBJ2-2): NAGVMQNPRHLVRRRGQEARLRCSPMKGHSHVYWYRQLPEEGLKFMVYLQKENIIDESGMPKERFSAEFPKEGPSILRIQQVVRGDSAAYFCASTDHITANTGELFFGEGSRLTVL.

The chain recombines TRBV2 with TRBJ2-7; no definite D call. Trimming shortened V by 2 bases and J by 0 bases, and 5 bases separated the two germline ends. This CDR3 is 13 amino acids long. CDR1 and CDR2 (germline): SNHLY, FYNNEI. In DNA form, the CDR3 reads TGTGCCAGCAGTGAACCGTTCTCCTACGAGCAGTACTTC. Amino acid sequence: CASSEPFSYEQYF.

The chain is built from TRBV2 and TRBJ1-4, with D perhaps matching TRBD1 (6 bases). The CDR3 covers 15 residues. Between the trimmed V and J ends, which lost 6 bases and 2 bases, there was a span of 13 bases. Germline CDR1 and CDR2: SNHLY and FYNNEI. The chain's CDR3 is CASRGGATTNEKLFF. CDR3 sequence (DNA): TGTGCCAGCAGGGGGGGGGCAACGACTAATGAAAAACTGTTTTTT.

The rearrangement uses TRBV11-2 and TRBJ2-3; a weak D match, TRBD1 (6 bases). Germline V CDR1 and CDR2: SGHAT, FQNNGV. Trimming removed 6 bases from V and 9 bases from J, with 25 bases in between. This CDR3 spans 16 amino acids. CDR3 sequence (DNA): TGTGCCAGCAGGCCAGTAGTTGGCAGGGGAGTTGGAACGCAGTATTTT. As protein: CASRPVVGRGVGTQYF.

The chain carries TRBV21-1 and TRBJ2-1; TRBD2 is the table's D call, not checked against the DNA. TRBV21-1 is reported as a pseudogene. The CDR3 covers 17 residues. CDR3 residues: CASSKRGREGEDNEQFF. CDR3 DNA: TGTGCCAGCAGCAAAAGAGGGCGGGAGGGCGAGGACAATGAGCAGTTCTTC.

The chain is built from TRBV27 and TRBJ1-1; 8 nucleotides agree with TRBD1. V lost 2 bases to trimming and J lost 0 bases; unmatched junction nucleotides: 5. The germline CDR1 and CDR2 sequences are MNHEY and SMNVEV (reference sequence). The CDR3 runs to 16 residues. CDR3 sequence: CASSLTAGGVNTEAFF. The CDR3 nucleotides are TGTGCCAGCAGTTTAACGGCAGGGGGCGTGAACACTGAAGCTTTCTTT.

The chain employs TRBV9 and TRBJ1-3; no clear D. V was clipped by 0 bases and J by 2 bases, with 9 bases between them. The CDR3 consists of 15 residues. Germline CDR1 is SGDLS and CDR2 is YYNGEE. CDR3 sequence (DNA): TGTGCCAGCAGCGTAGCTGAGGGTGCTGGAAACACCATATATTTT. The encoded protein is CASSVAEGAGNTIYF. The full variable domain, completed using reference TRBV9 and TRBJ1-3, is DSGVTQTPKHLITATGQRVTLRCSPRSGDLSVYWYQQSLDQGLQFLIQYYNGEERAKGNILERFSAQQFPDLHSELNLSSLELGDSALYFCASSVAEGAGNTIYFGEGSWLTVV.

This rearrangement joins TRBV30 to TRBJ1-2, with 9 bases aligning to TRBD1. In germline, CDR1 is GTSNPN, CDR2 SVGIG (reference sequence). Trimming removed 6 bases from V and 6 bases from J; junction bases left unmatched: 14. The CDR3 has 15 amino acids. The CDR3 DNA follows: TGTGCCTGCACTCCGGGACAGGGAGTTAAAGATGGCTACACCTTC. Translated, it gives CACTPGQGVKDGYTF.

The chain joins TRBV30 to TRBJ2-1, with 10 bases identical to TRBD2. The trim removed 0 bases at V and 8 bases at J, leaving 7 bases unmatched. The CDR3 is 15 residues long. Germline V gives CDR1 GTSNPN, CDR2 SVGIG (reference sequence). The CDR3 DNA is TGTGCCTGGAGTGTTCGGAGCGGGAGGGCCTATGAGCAGTTCTTC. It specifies CAWSVRSGRAYEQFF.

V and J are TRBV19 and TRBJ2-1; tentative D call: TRBD1 (5 bases). The CDR3 length is 13 residues. V lost 3 bases to trimming and J lost 9 bases, with 12 bases between them. Germline V lookup: CDR1 LNHDA, CDR2 SQIVND (reference sequence). The CDR3 DNA is TGTGCCAGTAGTATGGGGCCGATACGTGAGCAGTTCTTC. It codes for CASSMGPIREQFF. The full variable domain, rest sourced from reference TRBV19 and TRBJ2-1, is DGGITQSPKYLFRKEGQNVTLSCEQNLNHDAMYWYRQDPGQGLRLIYYSQIVNDFQKGDIAEGYSVSREKKESFPLTVTSAQKNPTAFYLCASSMGPIREQFFGPGTRLTVL.

The rearrangement joins TRBV5-1 to TRBJ2-5; 9 positions match TRBD2. J lost 2 bases, V lost 6 bases, and 8 bases had no gene match. Germline V gives CDR1 SGHRS, CDR2 YFSETQ. This CDR3 comprises 15 residues. The CDR3 DNA follows: TGCGCCAGCACCCGGGGCGGGGGGGATCAAGAGACCCAGTACTTC. It yields the protein CASTRGGGDQETQYF.

The chain is built from TRBV4-2 and TRBJ1-1; 9 bases match TRBD1. The CDR3 covers 15 residues. The trim removed 1 base at V and 2 bases at J, leaving 2 bases unmatched. CDR1 and CDR2 (germline): LGHNA, YNFKEQ. CDR3 sequence: CASSQGDRANTEAFF. CDR3 sequence (DNA): TGTGCCAGCAGCCAAGGGGACAGGGCCAACACTGAAGCTTTCTTT.

This clone was detected once. The CDR3 DNA is TGTGCCAGCTCAACCCGACAGGAGATCCAAGAGACCCAGTACTTC. It specifies CASSTRQEIQETQYF. The chain links TRBV18 to TRBJ2-5; D possibly corresponds to TRBD1 (6 bases). Germline CDR1 reads KGHSH; CDR2 reads LQKENI. Trimming pared 5 bases from V and 1 base from J, leaving 14 bases between. This CDR3 is 15 amino acids long.

About this clone: A much larger clonotype is one base distant, so this may be a read error. The chain recombines TRBV7-9 with TRBJ2-5; 7 bases map to TRBD1. The CDR3 sequence is 13 residues long. CDR1 is SEHNR and CDR2 is FQNEAQ in the germline V gene (reference sequence). V lost 4 bases to trimming and J lost 2 bases; unmatched junction nucleotides: 1. CDR3 coding DNA: TGTGCCAGCAGCTACAGGGGTCAAGAGACCCAGTACTTC. Encoded protein: CASSYRGQETQYF.

This clone has just a few counts. This rearrangement joins TRBV6-1 to TRBJ2-5; weak D call: TRBD2 (5 bases). CDR3 length: 14 amino acids. V gave up 6 bases and J gave up 5 bases, with 16 bases separating them. CDR1 MNHNS and CDR2 SASEGT come from the germline V gene. CDR3 amino acids: CASSLPGSAETQYF. The DNA for the CDR3 is TGTGCCAGCAGCTTGCCCGGTAGCGCGGAGACCCAGTACTTC.

The V gene is TRBV5-1, the J gene TRBJ2-7; 8 bases are a match to TRBD1. V was clipped by 2 bases and J by 1 base; unmatched bases: 5. The CDR3 contains 15 residues. The germline CDR1 and CDR2 sequences are SGHRS and YFSETQ. The CDR3 spells CASSFGQGSSYEQYF. The CDR3 nucleotides are TGCGCCAGCAGCTTCGGACAGGGATCTTCCTACGAGCAGTACTTC.

In the case of this clone: Germline and junction disagree at one end, which may indicate a read error. As DNA, the CDR3 is TGTGCCGGCAGCCATAAGAAGGCGGCAGGGGGTAATCAGCCCCAGCATTTT. Translating it yields CAGSHKKAAGGNQPQHF. The chain combines TRBV7-2 with TRBJ1-5; 7 bases are shared with TRBD1. Germline V gene sequence: CDR1 SGHTA, CDR2 FQGNSA. The CDR3 sequence is 17 residues long.

The chain employs TRBV2 and TRBJ1-5; D is ambiguous. Germline values: CDR1 SNHLY, CDR2 FYNNEI. The CDR3 is 14 amino acids. V shed 3 bases and J shed 11 bases, with 17 bases lying between them. CDR3 in amino acids: CASSDLVEGVTQHF. The CDR3, as DNA: TGTGCCAGCAGTGATCTCGTAGAGGGCGTCACCCAGCATTTT.

This clone was counted only a few times. The chain employs TRBV1 and TRBJ2-7; the table's D call, TRBD2, was not checked against the DNA. TRBV1 represents a pseudogene. The CDR3 loop spans 13 amino acids. CDR3 nucleotides: TGCACCAGCAGCCGGCAACTAGCCTACGAGCAGTACTTC. As protein: CTSSRQLAYEQYF.

The genes are TRBV20-1 and TRBJ2-5; D remains ambiguous. Trimming cost V 0 bases and J 5 bases, with 4 bases left between them. The CDR3 extends over 11 amino acids. Germline CDR1 reads DFQATT; CDR2 reads SNEGSKA (reference sequence). The CDR3 loop reads CSARDLETQYF. CDR3 sequence (DNA): TGCAGTGCTAGAGATCTTGAGACCCAGTACTTC.

The table lists this clone with a count of one. This chain uses TRBV5-4 with TRBJ2-7; D is unclear. Trimming pared 0 bases from V and 5 bases from J, leaving 9 bases between. CDR1 is SGHNT and CDR2 is YYREEE in the germline V gene (reference sequence). The CDR3 loop spans 13 amino acids. CDR3 coding DNA: TGTGCCAGCAGCTTGGACCCCACAGACGAGCAGTACTTC. Translation: CASSLDPTDEQYF.